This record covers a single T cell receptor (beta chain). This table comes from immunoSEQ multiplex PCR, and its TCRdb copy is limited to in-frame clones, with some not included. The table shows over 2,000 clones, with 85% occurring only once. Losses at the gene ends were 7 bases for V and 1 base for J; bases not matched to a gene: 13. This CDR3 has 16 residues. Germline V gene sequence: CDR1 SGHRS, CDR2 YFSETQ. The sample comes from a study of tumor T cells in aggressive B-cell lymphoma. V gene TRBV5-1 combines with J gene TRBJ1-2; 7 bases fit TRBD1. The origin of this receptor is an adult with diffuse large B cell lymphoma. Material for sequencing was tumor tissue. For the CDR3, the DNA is TGCGCCAGCTCTGGAGCCGACAGGGTCGGTAACTATGGCTACACCTTC. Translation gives CASSGADRVGNYGYTF.